The 22 T cell receptor beta chains below come from one sample, sequenced in a study of PD-1 blockade in classical Hodgkin lymphoma. Brentuximab vedotin exposure varied, and every patient relapsed after autologous stem cell transplantation. Some clones are missing from TCRdb's copy, which holds only in-frame ones; the method was immunoSEQ multiplex PCR. This table holds approximately 59,000 clones, approximately 89% found once. The sequenced sample was peripheral blood mononuclear cells (PBMCs), obtained before the second cycle of nivolumab. These receptor sequences come from a human donor with classical Hodgkin lymphoma.

A single count supports this clone. The V gene is TRBV5-1, the J gene TRBJ1-1, with D tentatively TRBD1 (6 bases). The V end was cut by 2 bases, the J end by 0 bases, with 23 bases between. The CDR3 is 19 residues long. Germline assignment: CDR1 SGHRS and CDR2 YFSETQ. The CDR3: CASSLSKDSYDYMNTEAFF. In nucleotides, the CDR3 is TGCGCCAGCAGCTTATCGAAGGACAGCTACGACTACATGAACACTGAAGCTTTCTTT.

About this clone: Other DNA sequences from this sample encode an identical CDR3 as well. The chain recombines TRBV27 with TRBJ1-1; tentative D call: TRBD1 (5 bases). The CDR3 has 14 amino acids. Germline V lookup: CDR1 MNHEY, CDR2 SMNVEV (reference sequence). Trimming removed 5 bases at V and 1 base at J, with 11 bases between. CDR3 region: CASSPGTANTEAFF. CDR3 DNA sequence: TGTGCCAGCAGTCCAGGGACGGCGAACACTGAAGCTTTCTTT.

The chain employs TRBV6-4 and TRBJ1-5; D ambiguous. V shed 0 bases and J shed 9 bases, with 6 bases lying between them. Germline V gene sequence: CDR1 MRHNA, CDR2 SNTAGT. The CDR3 is 12 residues long. CDR3 loop: CASSDSRGPQHF. The CDR3 DNA follows: TGTGCCAGCAGTGACTCCCGGGGGCCCCAGCATTTT.

J is TRBJ2-1 and V is TRBV4-3, with no clear D. This CDR3 is built from 15 residues. Germline CDR1 LGHNA, CDR2 YSLEER. The V gene lost 1 base and the J gene lost 6 bases, with 13 bases spanning the gap. CDR3 nucleotides: TGCGCCAGCAGCCAAGTCCCACTCAGGTCCAATGAGCAGTTCTTC. Translated: CASSQVPLRSNEQFF.

The DNA for the CDR3 is TGCGCCAGCAGCCAATCCGGGACTAGCAGTTACAATGAGCAGTTCTTC. It specifies CASSQSGTSSYNEQFF. The chain couples TRBV4-3 to TRBJ2-1; 9 nucleotides line up with TRBD2. CDR3 length equals 16 residues. V lost 2 bases to trimming and J lost 4 bases; unmatched junction nucleotides: 6. From germline, CDR1 is LGHNA and CDR2 YSLEER.

This CDR3 reads CASSVDGGPNTGELFF. The DNA of the CDR3 is TGTGCCAGCAGCGTAGATGGGGGTCCGAACACCGGGGAGCTGTTTTTT. V and J are TRBV9 and TRBJ2-2; perhaps D is TRBD1 or TRBD2 (5 bases each). There are 16 residues in the CDR3. Deletions cut 0 bases from V and 0 bases from J, with 9 bases between. CDR1 and CDR2 from the germline V gene are SGDLS and YYNGEE.

The chain links TRBV7-9 to TRBJ2-1, with 14 nucleotides matching TRBD2. With 0 bases clipped from V and 9 bases from J, the junction kept 4 bases outside the gene matches. Germline CDR1 is SEHNR and CDR2 is FQNEAQ (reference sequence). The CDR3 contains 16 residues. CDR3 nucleotides: TGTGCCAGCAGCTTAGCCGGGACTAGCGGGAGTAGTGAGCAGTTCTTC. Protein product: CASSLAGTSGSSEQFF. Full variable domain (remainder filled in from reference TRBV7-9 and TRBJ2-1): DTGVSQNPRHKITKRGQNVTFRCDPISEHNRLYWYRQTLGQGPEFLTYFQNEAQLEKSRLLSDRFSAERPKGSFSTLEIQRTEQGDSAMYLCASSLAGTSGSSEQFFGPGTRLTVL.

This chain connects TRBV27 to TRBJ1-1; no clear D gene. Trimming pared 6 bases from V and 8 bases from J, leaving 13 bases between. This CDR3 contains 12 residues. Looked up from germline, CDR1 is MNHEY and CDR2 is SMNVEV (reference sequence). CDR3: CASSGAAWEAFF. The CDR3 coding sequence is TGTGCCAGCAGCGGCGCGGCTTGGGAAGCTTTCTTT.

The J gene is TRBJ2-3, the V gene TRBV11-2; possible D gene TRBD2, 5 bases. The CDR3 length is 15 residues. V was cut by 5 bases and J by 4 bases, with 16 bases left in between. Germline V gene sequence: CDR1 SGHAT, CDR2 FQNNGV. The CDR3 reads CASSSTTSFSDTQYF. The DNA for the CDR3 is TGTGCCAGCAGCAGTACCACTAGTTTCTCAGATACGCAGTATTTT.

Here the CDR3 reads CASSGLGASGTSTDTQYF. The CDR3 DNA sequence: TGTGCCAGCAGTGGGCTTGGGGCTAGCGGGACTAGCACAGATACGCAGTATTTT. The J gene is TRBJ2-3, the V gene TRBV2; 9 bases fit TRBD2. The junction had 11 bases not matched to a gene; V was cut back by 4 bases and J by 0 bases. CDR1 and CDR2 from the germline V gene are SNHLY and FYNNEI. This CDR3 has 18 amino acids.

This clone was detected a few times. The rearrangement links TRBV11-2 to TRBJ2-5; D unresolved. Trimming pared 5 bases from V and 5 bases from J, leaving 12 bases between. The CDR3 has 13 residues. Germline CDR1 and CDR2: SGHAT and FQNNGV. The CDR3 sequence: CASSPEVQETQYF. CDR3 in DNA: TGTGCCAGCAGCCCCGAGGTGCAGGAGACCCAGTACTTC.

The CDR3 DNA is TGCGCCAGCAGCCAAGATTGGGGCGGAGGAAGCCCTGCGGAGGAGCTGTTTTTT. It codes for CASSQDWGGGSPAEELFF. This chain joins TRBV4-3 and TRBJ2-2; possibly TRBD1 or TRBD2 for D (5 bases each). The CDR3 contains 18 residues. V lost 0 bases to trimming and J lost 10 bases, with 24 bases between them. CDR1 and CDR2 from the germline V gene are LGHNA and YSLEER.

This chain connects TRBV19 to TRBJ2-7, with 12 bases fitting TRBD1. Trimming took 4 bases from V and 7 from J; bases not matched to a gene: 8. The CDR3 spans 15 residues. Germline assignment: CDR1 LNHDA and CDR2 SQIVND (reference sequence). CDR3 nucleotides: TGTGCCAGTAGTAGTCCGGGACAGGGGGCGAGTGAGCAGTACTTC. Translated, it gives CASSSPGQGASEQYF.

The chain employs TRBV5-1 and TRBJ1-2; TRBD1 is a possible D gene (5 bases). Germline lookup yields CDR1 SGHRS and CDR2 YFSETQ. Trimming pared 4 bases from V and 3 bases from J, leaving 10 bases between. The CDR3 extends over 13 amino acids. CDR3 bases: TGCGCCAGCAGCGAGGGGACGGACTATGGCTACACCTTC. Translated, it gives CASSEGTDYGYTF.

The rearrangement joins TRBV30 to TRBJ2-3; D might be TRBD1 (6 bases). This CDR3 has 18 amino acids. V lost 2 bases to trimming and J lost 2 bases, with 23 bases between them. Germline CDR1 is GTSNPN and CDR2 is SVGIG (reference sequence). The CDR3: CAWSLTAWGRINTDTQYF. Here the CDR3 DNA reads TGTGCCTGGAGTCTGACGGCTTGGGGGCGGATAAACACAGATACGCAGTATTTT.

The chain recombines TRBV28 with TRBJ2-5, with 13 bases lining up with TRBD2. The CDR3 runs 17 residues. V dropped 8 bases and J dropped 3; count of bases not matched to a gene: 12. CDR1 is MDHEN and CDR2 is SYDVKM in the germline V gene. CDR3 nucleotide sequence: TGTGCCAGCGTCCCACTAGCGGGAGGGCCGGGTGAAGAGACCCAGTACTTC. This gives the protein CASVPLAGGPGEETQYF.

The chain has TRBV19 and TRBJ1-2, with 10 positions matching TRBD1. This CDR3 is 17 amino acids long. CDR1 LNHDA and CDR2 SQIVND come from the germline V gene (reference sequence). Trimming took 9 bases from V and 1 from J; bases not matched to a gene: 14. As DNA, the CDR3 is TGTGCCAGCGACAGGGGGCTTTATACACTTGATAACTATGGCTACACCTTC. Encoded protein: CASDRGLYTLDNYGYTF. Supplemented by reference TRBV19 and TRBJ1-2, the full variable domain reads DGGITQSPKYLFRKEGQNVTLSCEQNLNHDAMYWYRQDPGQGLRLIYYSQIVNDFQKGDIAEGYSVSREKKESFPLTVTSAQKNPTAFYLCASDRGLYTLDNYGYTFGSGTRLTVV.

V usage is TRBV4-3 and J usage is TRBJ1-5, with D unresolved. This CDR3 contains 15 residues. Trimming left V 4 bases short and J 0 bases short, with 10 bases between. Germline loops: CDR1 LGHNA, CDR2 YSLEER. The CDR3 nucleotides read TGCGCCAGCAGCCTTGGGCGGCTTAGCAATCAGCCCCAGCATTTT. Its protein product is CASSLGRLSNQPQHF.

This chain links TRBV19 with TRBJ2-6; D remains ambiguous. The V end lost 7 bases, the J end lost 1 base, and 8 bases lay between the germline ends. In germline, CDR1 is LNHDA, CDR2 SQIVND (reference sequence). There are 14 residues in the CDR3. CDR3: CASTAVSGANVLTF. CDR3 bases: TGTGCCAGTACGGCGGTATCTGGGGCCAACGTCCTGACTTTC.

J is TRBJ2-7 and V is TRBV5-6; D ambiguous. In germline, CDR1 is SGHDT, CDR2 YYEEEE. The CDR3 runs to 11 residues. V was pared by 4 bases and J by 6 bases, with 8 bases between. CDR3 amino acids: CASSVASEQYF. The DNA of the CDR3 is TGTGCCAGCAGCGTCGCTTCCGAGCAGTACTTC. Full variable domain (rest looked up from reference TRBV5-6 and TRBJ2-7): DAGVTQSPTHLIKTRGQQVTLRCSPKSGHDTVSWYQQALGQGPQFIFQYYEEEERQRGNFPDRFSGHQFPNYSSELNVNALLLGDSALYLCASSVASEQYFGPGTRLTVT.

The chain couples TRBV28 to TRBJ1-1, with D perhaps matching TRBD1 (6 bases). V lost 4 bases and J 1 base, leaving 10 bases between the germline ends. This CDR3 contains 14 residues. Germline V gene data show CDR1 as MDHEN and CDR2 as SYDVKM. This CDR3 reads CASSSGGGNTEAFF. The CDR3 DNA follows: TGTGCCAGCAGTTCCGGAGGGGGGAACACTGAAGCTTTCTTT.

This clone appeared a single time. One end of the junction does not line up with germline, which may come from a read error. The gene calls are TRBV5-6 and TRBJ1-2; no definite D call. Germline V gives CDR1 SGHDT, CDR2 YYEEEE. There are 13 residues in the CDR3. CDR3 DNA sequence: TGTGCCAGCAGCCTCAGTTCTCCACCTTCAGCTCTCTTC. Residues: CASSLSSPPSALF.